The 25 T cell receptor beta chains below were found in one sample sequenced in a study of T cell repertoires in aging, cancer and after chemotherapy. The template was genomic DNA from peripheral blood, not RNA. Multiplex touch-down PCR with TRB-A/B primers amplified rearranged V-D-J TRB sequences. Via MiXCR, TCRdb re-called the multiplex PCR reads, giving one row per CDR3 protein. The sample shows 5,000 to 6,500 distinct CDR3 sequences, roughly 24% of them seen only once. The sequencing input was blood. The receptors were sampled from a human donor in good health.

By sample share, this clonotype is medium-sized (0.01 to 0.1%). The genes are TRBV6-6 and TRBJ2-7, with 8 bases identical to TRBD1. After removal of 6 bases from V and 2 bases from J, the junction contained 15 bases not matched to a gene. CDR3 length equals 17 residues. The germline CDR1 and CDR2 sequences are MNHNY and SVGAGI (reference sequence). In nucleotides, the CDR3 is TGTGCCAGCAGCCCCGGGACAGGTGATAGAGGGGCCTACGAGCAGTACTTC. It encodes CASSPGTGDRGAYEQYF.

There are a few counts of this clonotype. The rearrangement uses TRBV30 and TRBJ2-7; D is uncertain. V lost 0 bases, J lost 6 bases, and 18 bases lay in between. Germline V gene sequence: CDR1 GTSNPN, CDR2 SVGIG (reference sequence). This CDR3 comprises 15 residues. The CDR3 is CAWSVLRPERAEQYF. DNA for the CDR3: TGTGCCTGGAGTGTTCTGAGGCCCGAGCGTGCCGAGCAGTACTTC.

The genes are TRBV30 and TRBJ1-2; D perhaps matches TRBD1 (5 bases). The CDR3 has 14 amino acids. Germline CDR1 is GTSNPN and CDR2 is SVGIG (reference sequence). The V gene lost 2 bases and the J gene lost 8 bases, with 18 bases spanning the gap. CDR3 nucleotide sequence: TGTGCCTGGAGTCAGCAGGGCCACCTTGTCGGCTACACCTTC. Residues: CAWSQQGHLVGYTF.

Points on this clonotype: Possible read error: a much larger clone is one base away. J is TRBJ1-4 and V is TRBV18; 10 bases agree with TRBD1. Germline-derived CDR1 and CDR2 are KGHSH and LQKENI. The CDR3 contains 15 residues. The CDR3 DNA reads as TGTGTCAGCTCACCGGGACAGGGGCGGGGTGAAAAACTGTTTTTT. Residues: CVSSPGQGRGEKLFF. Drawing the rest from reference TRBV18 and TRBJ1-4, the complete variable domain is NAGVMQNPRHLVRRRGQEARLRCSPMKGHSHVYWYRQLPEEGLKFMVYLQKENIIDESGMPKERFSAEFPKEGPSILRIQQVVRGDSAAYFCVSSPGQGRGEKLFFGSGTQLSVL.

The chain has TRBV6-2 or TRBV6-3 and TRBJ2-1; 12 bases fit TRBD2. The CDR3 length is 14 residues. Germline V CDR1 and CDR2: MNHEY, SVGEGT. The V and J ends lost 5 bases and 6 bases, in that order; junction bases with no gene match: 2. In DNA form, the CDR3 reads TGTGCCAGCAGTGGGACTAGCGGGCCCAATGAGCAGTTCTTC. Translating it yields CASSGTSGPNEQFF.

This clonotype is termed medium-sized. V is TRBV6-1 and J is TRBJ2-1, with a weak D call TRBD1 (5 bases). This CDR3 comprises 15 residues. Germline CDR1 MNHNS, CDR2 SASEGT. V was trimmed by 1 base and J by 0 bases, leaving 7 bases between them. The CDR3 protein is CASSEGQSSYNEQFF. The CDR3 DNA is TGTGCCAGCAGTGAAGGACAGAGCTCCTACAATGAGCAGTTCTTC.

This clonotype is medium-sized in the sample. V is TRBV7-9 and J is TRBJ2-7; D not certain. This CDR3 has 13 residues. Germline V gives CDR1 SEHNR, CDR2 FQNEAQ (reference sequence). V gave up 1 base and J gave up 6 bases, with 10 bases separating them. The CDR3 DNA sequence: TGTGCCAGCAGCTTAGAGGCACGCTCCGAGCAGTACTTC. Its translation is CASSLEARSEQYF. Drawing the rest from reference TRBV7-9 and TRBJ2-7, the complete variable domain is DTGVSQNPRHKITKRGQNVTFRCDPISEHNRLYWYRQTLGQGPEFLTYFQNEAQLEKSRLLSDRFSAERPKGSFSTLEIQRTEQGDSAMYLCASSLEARSEQYFGPGTRLTVT.

This clonotype was counted only a few times. The genes are TRBV7-6 and TRBJ2-3; 7 positions agree with TRBD1. With 5 bases clipped from V and 0 bases from J, the junction kept 5 bases outside the gene matches. The CDR3 covers 15 residues. Germline V CDR1 and CDR2: SGHVS, FNYEAQ. CDR3: CASSRQGLSTDTQYF. The CDR3 bases are TGTGCCAGCAGCCGACAGGGTCTGAGCACAGATACGCAGTATTTT.

By sample share, this clonotype is medium-sized. This chain links TRBV12-3 or TRBV12-4 with TRBJ1-4, with TRBD1 matching over 9 bases. The CDR3 contains 14 residues. V was clipped by 8 bases and J by 7 bases; unmatched bases: 8. The chain's CDR3 is CASGRDREGEKLFF. In DNA, the CDR3 is TGTGCCAGCGGCCGGGACAGGGAAGGTGAAAAACTGTTTTTT.

The chain links TRBV5-1 to TRBJ2-7; 8 nucleotides line up with TRBD1. Losses at the gene ends were 6 bases for V and 0 bases for J; bases not matched to a gene: 5. Germline CDR1 is SGHRS and CDR2 is YFSETQ. The CDR3 loop spans 14 amino acids. CDR3 in amino acids: CASTRTGYSYEQYF. The CDR3 nucleotides read TGCGCCAGCACCAGGACAGGGTACTCCTACGAGCAGTACTTC.

This clonotype was counted only a few times. This chain joins TRBV18 and TRBJ1-6; D ambiguous. V lost 6 bases to trimming and J lost 7 bases, with 13 bases between them. The V gene's germline CDR1 is KGHSH and CDR2 LQKENI. This CDR3 comprises 14 residues. DNA of the CDR3: TGTGCCAGCTCCCCGGGCCTCATCAATTCACCCCTCCACTTT. Translating it yields CASSPGLINSPLHF.

This clonotype is medium-sized. V usage is TRBV13 and J usage is TRBJ2-7; 9 bases are shared with TRBD1. The CDR3 length is 16 residues. Germline lookup yields CDR1 PRHDT and CDR2 FYEKMQ (reference sequence). The J segment lost 1 base and the V segment lost 4 bases, leaving 8 bases of the junction unmatched. The CDR3 DNA reads TGTGCCAGCAGCTCCCCGTCCGGGACAGGGTCCTACGAGCAGTACTTC. Amino acid sequence: CASSSPSGTGSYEQYF.

A note on this clonotype: Mismatch with germline at one junction end may stem from a read error. The V and J genes are TRBV9 and TRBJ2-2, with 9 nucleotides matching TRBD1. This CDR3 is built from 16 residues. Germline V gene lookup returns CDR1 SGDLS and CDR2 YYNGEE. The CDR3 sequence is CASSVAGTGNAGELFF. In DNA, the CDR3 is TGTGCCAGCAGCGTAGCTGGGACAGGGAACGCCGGGGAGCTGTTTTTT.

In this sample, this clonotype is medium-sized. V usage is TRBV30 and J usage is TRBJ2-3; 8 nucleotides agree with TRBD2. J was trimmed by 3 bases and V by 2 bases; bases with no gene match: 4. In germline, CDR1 is GTSNPN, CDR2 SVGIG (reference sequence). The CDR3 runs to 14 residues. CDR3 protein: CAWSLAGLTDTQYF. The CDR3 DNA is TGTGCCTGGAGTTTAGCGGGGTTGACAGATACGCAGTATTTT.

This clonotype was picked up a small number of times. The chain couples TRBV20-1 to TRBJ2-1; 8 positions match TRBD1. V dropped 1 base and J dropped 2; count of bases not matched to a gene: 4. Per the germline V gene, CDR1 is DFQATT and CDR2 is SNEGSKA (reference sequence). CDR3 length equals 15 residues. The CDR3 is CSARAGGGTYNEQFF. In DNA, the CDR3 is TGCAGTGCTAGAGCAGGGGGCGGCACCTACAATGAGCAGTTCTTC.

This clonotype has only a few counts. This chain uses TRBV7-2 with TRBJ1-2, with D uncertain. Trimming pared 5 bases from V and 2 bases from J, leaving 9 bases between. Germline V gives CDR1 SGHTA, CDR2 FQGNSA. The CDR3 runs 13 residues. CDR3 DNA sequence: TGTGCCAGCAGCGACCCGCCCAACTATGGCTACACCTTC. This encodes CASSDPPNYGYTF.

V and J are TRBV4-3 and TRBJ2-1; tentative D call: TRBD2 (5 bases). Trimming removed 2 bases at V and 8 bases at J, with 19 bases between. This CDR3 contains 16 residues. CDR1 is LGHNA, CDR2 YSLEER, per germline. The chain's CDR3 is CASSQSSASAVDEQFF. The CDR3 bases are TGCGCCAGCAGCCAAAGTAGCGCTTCGGCAGTCGATGAGCAGTTCTTC.

This rearrangement joins TRBV6-2 or TRBV6-3 to TRBJ2-7; D might be TRBD1 (5 bases). The CDR3 sequence is 15 residues long. Trimming removed 5 bases from V and 7 bases from J, with 21 bases in between. CDR1 and CDR2 from the germline V gene are MNHEY and SVGEGT. The DNA for the CDR3 is TGTGCCAGCAGTGAACCGACAGTCCAATATGGGGAGCAGTACTTC. Residues: CASSEPTVQYGEQYF.

Only a few counts were recorded for this clonotype. V is TRBV5-4 and J is TRBJ2-3; TRBD2 matches at 9 bases. Germline CDR1 is SGHNT and CDR2 is YYREEE (reference sequence). The trim removed 4 bases at V and 2 bases at J, leaving 11 bases unmatched. The CDR3 has 17 residues. CDR3: CASSPVTSGSFTDTQYF. For the CDR3, the DNA is TGTGCCAGCAGCCCGGTCACTAGCGGGTCCTTCACAGATACGCAGTATTTT. The full variable domain, rest sourced from reference TRBV5-4 and TRBJ2-3, is ETGVTQSPTHLIKTRGQQVTLRCSSQSGHNTVSWYQQALGQGPQFIFQYYREEENGRGNFPPRFSGLQFPNYSSELNVNALELDDSALYLCASSPVTSGSFTDTQYFGPGTRLTVL.

The chain carries TRBV28 and TRBJ2-7; 7 nucleotides agree with TRBD1. Looked up from germline, CDR1 is MDHEN and CDR2 is SYDVKM. The CDR3 sequence is 12 residues long. The ends lost 7 bases at V and 5 bases at J; junction bases unmatched: 5. The DNA of the CDR3 is TGTGCCAGCACGAAGGGGGCCCACGAGCAGTACTTC. It encodes CASTKGAHEQYF.

This chain uses TRBV5-6 with TRBJ1-1; no reliable D call. There are 13 residues in the CDR3. V lost 2 bases and J 8 bases, leaving 13 bases between the germline ends. CDR1 and CDR2 (germline): SGHDT, YYEEEE. CDR3 residues: CASSLQMAAEAFF. The CDR3 DNA sequence: TGTGCCAGCAGCTTACAAATGGCGGCCGAAGCTTTCTTT.

This clonotype is deemed medium-sized. DNA of the CDR3: TGTGCCAGCAGTTGGGCTAGCGGGACTAGCACAGATACGCAGTATTTT. Residues: CASSWASGTSTDTQYF. The chain combines TRBV6-2 or TRBV6-3 with TRBJ2-3, with 9 bases identical to TRBD2. The CDR3 is 16 amino acids. V shed 4 bases, J shed 0 bases, and the junction held 5 bases outside the gene matches. CDR1 and CDR2 from the germline V gene are MNHEY and SVGEGT.

This clonotype was counted between two and nine times. The gene calls are TRBV4-2 and TRBJ2-1; D may be TRBD1 or TRBD2 (6 bases each). Germline CDR1 reads LGHNA; CDR2 reads YNFKEQ. Trimming removed 2 bases at V and 7 bases at J, with 21 bases between. The CDR3 runs 17 residues. The CDR3 spells CASSQLVGGEGGNEQFF. DNA of the CDR3: TGTGCCAGCAGCCAACTGGTAGGAGGGGAAGGGGGGAATGAGCAGTTCTTC.

This clonotype is medium-sized. The gene calls are TRBV19 and TRBJ2-3; TRBD1 matches at 9 bases. Looked up from germline, CDR1 is LNHDA and CDR2 is SQIVND (reference sequence). The J segment lost 3 bases and the V segment lost 3 bases, leaving 7 bases of the junction unmatched. The CDR3 extends over 16 amino acids. The CDR3 spells CASSIPPGTGTDTQYF. Here the CDR3 DNA reads TGTGCCAGTAGTATCCCACCCGGGACAGGGACAGATACGCAGTATTTT.

On this clonotype itself: A much larger clone is a single base away; this may be a read error. V gene TRBV18 combines with J gene TRBJ1-5; D is perhaps TRBD1 (5 bases). V was shortened by 4 bases and J by 0 bases, with 19 bases between the two germline ends. From germline, CDR1 is KGHSH and CDR2 LQKENI. The CDR3 totals 18 residues. The CDR3 DNA is TGTGCCAGCTCACAAGCTAGGCAGGGATTATATAGCAATCAGCCCCAGCATTTT. Its protein product is CASSQARQGLYSNQPQHF.